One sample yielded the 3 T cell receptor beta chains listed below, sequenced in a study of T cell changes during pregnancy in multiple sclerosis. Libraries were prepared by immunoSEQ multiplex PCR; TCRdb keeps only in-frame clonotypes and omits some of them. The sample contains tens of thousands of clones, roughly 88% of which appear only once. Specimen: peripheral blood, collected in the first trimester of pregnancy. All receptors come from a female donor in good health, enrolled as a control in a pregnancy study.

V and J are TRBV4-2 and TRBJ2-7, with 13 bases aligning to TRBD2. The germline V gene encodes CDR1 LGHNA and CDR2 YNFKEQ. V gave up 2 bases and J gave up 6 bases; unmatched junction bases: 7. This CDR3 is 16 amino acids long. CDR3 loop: CASSQTTSGRASEQYF. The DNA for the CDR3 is TGTGCCAGCAGCCAAACCACTAGCGGGAGGGCCAGCGAGCAGTACTTC.

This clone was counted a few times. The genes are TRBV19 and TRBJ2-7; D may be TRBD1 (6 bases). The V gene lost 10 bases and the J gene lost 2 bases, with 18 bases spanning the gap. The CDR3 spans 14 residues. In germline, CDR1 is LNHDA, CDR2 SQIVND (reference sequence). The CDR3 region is CATALSTGAYEQYF. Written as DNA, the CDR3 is TGTGCCACCGCCCTTTCGACAGGAGCCTACGAGCAGTACTTC.

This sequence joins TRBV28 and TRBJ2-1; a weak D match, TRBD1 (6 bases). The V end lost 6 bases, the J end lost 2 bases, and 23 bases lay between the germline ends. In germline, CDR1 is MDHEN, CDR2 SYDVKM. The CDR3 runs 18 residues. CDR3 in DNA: TGTGCCAGCAGCCCGCTCAAACTGGACAGAGACCCCTACAATGAGCAGTTCTTC. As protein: CASSPLKLDRDPYNEQFF.